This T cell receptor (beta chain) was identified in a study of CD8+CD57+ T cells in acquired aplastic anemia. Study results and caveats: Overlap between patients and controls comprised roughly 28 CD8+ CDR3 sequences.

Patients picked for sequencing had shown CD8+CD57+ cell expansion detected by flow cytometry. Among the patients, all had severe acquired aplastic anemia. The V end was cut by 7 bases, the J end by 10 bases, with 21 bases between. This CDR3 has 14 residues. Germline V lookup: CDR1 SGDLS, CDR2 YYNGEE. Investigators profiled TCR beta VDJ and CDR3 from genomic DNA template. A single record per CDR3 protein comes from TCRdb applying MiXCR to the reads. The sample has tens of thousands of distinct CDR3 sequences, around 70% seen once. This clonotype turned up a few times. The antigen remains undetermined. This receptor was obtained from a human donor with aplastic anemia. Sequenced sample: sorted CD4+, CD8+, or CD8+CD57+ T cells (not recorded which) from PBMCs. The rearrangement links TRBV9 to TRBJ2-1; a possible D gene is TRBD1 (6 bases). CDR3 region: CASRVSDGTMEQFF. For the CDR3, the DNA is TGTGCCAGCCGAGTGAGCGATGGGACAATGGAGCAGTTCTTC.